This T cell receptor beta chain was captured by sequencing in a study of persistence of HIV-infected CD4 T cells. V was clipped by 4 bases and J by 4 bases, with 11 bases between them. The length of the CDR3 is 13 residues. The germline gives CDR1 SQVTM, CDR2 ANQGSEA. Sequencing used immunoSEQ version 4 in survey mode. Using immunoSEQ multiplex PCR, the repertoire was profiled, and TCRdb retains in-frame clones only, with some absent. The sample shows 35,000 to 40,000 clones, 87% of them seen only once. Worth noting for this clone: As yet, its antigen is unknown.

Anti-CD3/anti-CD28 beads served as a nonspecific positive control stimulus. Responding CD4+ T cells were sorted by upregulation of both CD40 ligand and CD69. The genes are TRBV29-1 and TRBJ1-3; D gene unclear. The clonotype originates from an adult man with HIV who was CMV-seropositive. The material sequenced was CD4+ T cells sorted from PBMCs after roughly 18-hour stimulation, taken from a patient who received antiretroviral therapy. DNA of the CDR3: TGCAGCGTTGGTTTGACATACGGAAACACCATATATTTT. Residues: CSVGLTYGNTIYF.